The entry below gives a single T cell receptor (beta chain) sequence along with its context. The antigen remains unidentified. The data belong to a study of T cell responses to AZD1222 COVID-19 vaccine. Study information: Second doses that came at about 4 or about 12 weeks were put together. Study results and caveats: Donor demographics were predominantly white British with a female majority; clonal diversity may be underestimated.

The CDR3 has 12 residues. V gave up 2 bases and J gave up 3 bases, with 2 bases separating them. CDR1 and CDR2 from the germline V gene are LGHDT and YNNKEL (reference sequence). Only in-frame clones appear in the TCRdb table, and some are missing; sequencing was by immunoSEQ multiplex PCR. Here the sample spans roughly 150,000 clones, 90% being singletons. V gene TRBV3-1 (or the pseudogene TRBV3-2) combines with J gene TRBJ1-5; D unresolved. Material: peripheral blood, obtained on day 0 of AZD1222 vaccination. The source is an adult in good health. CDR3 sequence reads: CASSQNNQPQHF. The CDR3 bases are TGTGCCAGCAGCCAAAACAATCAGCCCCAGCATTTT.